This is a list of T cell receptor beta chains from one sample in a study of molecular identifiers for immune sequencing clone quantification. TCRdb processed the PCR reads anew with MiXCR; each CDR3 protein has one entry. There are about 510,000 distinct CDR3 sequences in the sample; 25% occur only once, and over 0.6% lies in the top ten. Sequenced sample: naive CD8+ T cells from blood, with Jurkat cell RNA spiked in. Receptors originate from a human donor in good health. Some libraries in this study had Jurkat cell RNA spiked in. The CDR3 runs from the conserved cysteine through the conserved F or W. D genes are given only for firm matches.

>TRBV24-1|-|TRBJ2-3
CAPSVGTGTDTQYF
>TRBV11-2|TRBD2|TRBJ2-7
CASSKPSGGEATYEQYF
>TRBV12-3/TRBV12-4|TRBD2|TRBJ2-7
CASSSSPGTSYEQYF
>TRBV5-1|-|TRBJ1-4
CASSSYESQTPSGNEKLFF
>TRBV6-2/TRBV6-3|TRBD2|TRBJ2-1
CASSQAGGWDEQFF
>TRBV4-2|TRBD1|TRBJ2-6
CASSHRAGTGGFSGAHVLTF
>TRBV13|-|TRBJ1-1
CASSLRGSAYEAFF
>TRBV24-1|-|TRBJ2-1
CATSARTGGNEQFF
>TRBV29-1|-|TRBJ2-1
CSGDREDYNEQFF
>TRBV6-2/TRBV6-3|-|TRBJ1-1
CASSYSDGGLKNTEAFF
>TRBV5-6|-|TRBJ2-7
CASSLDDLEQYF
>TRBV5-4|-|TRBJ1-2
CASSGYYGYTF
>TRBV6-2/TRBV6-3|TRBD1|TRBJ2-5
CASSKDRGGQGTQYF
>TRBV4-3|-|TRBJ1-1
CASSQAHSMNTEAFF
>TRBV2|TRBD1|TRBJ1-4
CASTDRQQGTNEKLFF
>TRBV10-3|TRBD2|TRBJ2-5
CAISESGLAAQETQYF
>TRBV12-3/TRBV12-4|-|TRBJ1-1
CASTGRGATEAFF
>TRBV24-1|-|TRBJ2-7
CATSETGRGPPYEQYF
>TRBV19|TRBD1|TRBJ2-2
CASSIVGTGAGELFF
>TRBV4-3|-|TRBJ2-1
CASSQDTGTGDEQFF
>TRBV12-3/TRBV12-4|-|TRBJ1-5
CASSSWTRGYQPQHF
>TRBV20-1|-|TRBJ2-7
CSARVGQGSDEQYF
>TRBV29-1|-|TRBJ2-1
CSADPGLVAAHSYNEQFF
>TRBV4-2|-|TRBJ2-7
CASSQESFLGQTLYEQYF
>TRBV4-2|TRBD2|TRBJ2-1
CASGRELVASGYNEQFF
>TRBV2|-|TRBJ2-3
CASSENQRDFHSGDTQYF
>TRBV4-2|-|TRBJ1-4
CASSQDWGRDEKLFF
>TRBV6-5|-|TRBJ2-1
CASSYSDRSYNEQFF
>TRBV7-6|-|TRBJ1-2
CASSLVTTGTQTF
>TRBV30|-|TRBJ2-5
CARSVQGLETLYF
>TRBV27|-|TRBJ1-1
CASSDGHMNTEAFF
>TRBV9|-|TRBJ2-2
CASSVHGVTNTGELFF
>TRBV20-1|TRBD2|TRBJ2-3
CSASNLAGGRFGTDTQYF
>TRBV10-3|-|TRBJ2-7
CAISEATGPEQYF
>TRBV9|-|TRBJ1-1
CASSDEGNTEAFF
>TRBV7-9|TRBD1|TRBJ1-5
CASSWDRGSNQPQHF
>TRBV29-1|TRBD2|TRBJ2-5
CSVEGLWSKETQYF
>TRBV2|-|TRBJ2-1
CASSEPLIGEQFF
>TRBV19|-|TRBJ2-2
CASSIVGHTGELFF
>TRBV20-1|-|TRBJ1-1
CSATGEAFF
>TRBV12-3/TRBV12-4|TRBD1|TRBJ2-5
CASSPTLPGQGKKQETQYF
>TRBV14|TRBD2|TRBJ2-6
CASPPTSGGRAGANVLTF
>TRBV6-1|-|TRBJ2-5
CASSGKTSYKSPHETQYF
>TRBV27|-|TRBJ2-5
CASRTGETQYF
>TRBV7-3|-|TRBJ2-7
CASSLDPSTSSYEQYF
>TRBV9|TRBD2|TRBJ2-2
CASSVDSGRRLGTGELFF